This T cell receptor gamma chain was profiled in a study of Vδ1+ human thymocytes. Study observations and caveats: Thymic TRG and TRD repertoires appeared highly polyclonal, with Gaussian CDR3 length distributions.

This clone appeared a few times. Its antigen is not identified. RNA was extracted from the cells and then reverse transcribed. Pooled V-gene forward primers with one constant-region reverse primer generated the CDR3 amplicons by multiplex PCR. TCRdb re-processed the multiplex PCR reads via CATT. The sample records more than 35,000 gamma-chain clones, about 19% being singletons. From germline, CDR1 is GITISATS and CDR2 ISYDGTV (reference sequence). The CDR3 has 9 amino acids. The V gene end was trimmed by 7 bases and the J gene end by 12 bases; junction bases not matched to a gene: 6. Alphabeta T cells were depleted, then CD3+ Vdelta1+ Vdelta2- thymocytes were FACS-sorted.

The clonotype was recovered from a girl under three years old who had congenital heart surgery. V is TRGV9 and J is TRGJ1 or TRGJ2. The sequenced material came from Vdelta1+ gamma-delta thymocytes from the thymus. Subset here: FACS-sorted CD3+ TCRalphabeta- TCRVdelta1+ TCRVdelta2- thymocytes. The CDR3: CALCVRKLF. The CDR3 region has the DNA TGTGCCTTGTGTGTTCGGAAACTCTTT.